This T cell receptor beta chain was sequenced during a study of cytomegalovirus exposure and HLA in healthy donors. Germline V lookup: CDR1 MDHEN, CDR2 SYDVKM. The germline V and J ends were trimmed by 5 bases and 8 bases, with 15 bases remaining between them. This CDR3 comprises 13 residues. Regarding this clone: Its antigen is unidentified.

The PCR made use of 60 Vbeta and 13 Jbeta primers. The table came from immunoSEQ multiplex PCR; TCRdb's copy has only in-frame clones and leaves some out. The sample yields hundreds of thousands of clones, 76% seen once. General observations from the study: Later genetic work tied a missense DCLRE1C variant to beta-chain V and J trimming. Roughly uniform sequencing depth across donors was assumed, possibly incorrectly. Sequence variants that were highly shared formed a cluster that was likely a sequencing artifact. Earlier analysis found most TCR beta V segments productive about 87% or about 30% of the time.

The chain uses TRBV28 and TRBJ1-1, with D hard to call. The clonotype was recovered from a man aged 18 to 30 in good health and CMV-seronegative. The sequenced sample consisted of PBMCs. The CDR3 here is CASSTLADSEAFF. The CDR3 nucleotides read TGTGCCAGCAGTACCTTAGCGGATTCGGAAGCTTTCTTT.